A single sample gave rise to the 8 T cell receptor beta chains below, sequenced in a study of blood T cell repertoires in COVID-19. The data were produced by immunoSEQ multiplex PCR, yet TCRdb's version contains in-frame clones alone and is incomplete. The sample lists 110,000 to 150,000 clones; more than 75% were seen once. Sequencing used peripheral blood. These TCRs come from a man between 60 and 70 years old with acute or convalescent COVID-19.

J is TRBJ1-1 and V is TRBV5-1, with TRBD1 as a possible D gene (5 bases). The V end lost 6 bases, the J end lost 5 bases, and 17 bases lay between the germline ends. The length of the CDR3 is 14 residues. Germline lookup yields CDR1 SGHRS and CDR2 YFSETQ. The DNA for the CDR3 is TGCGCCAGCACTAGGGGTCAGGAGAGAACTGAAGCTTTCTTT. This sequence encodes CASTRGQERTEAFF.

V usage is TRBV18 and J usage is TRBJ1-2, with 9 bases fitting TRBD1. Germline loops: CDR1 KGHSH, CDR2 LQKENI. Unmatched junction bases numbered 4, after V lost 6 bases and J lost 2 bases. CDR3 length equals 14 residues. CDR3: CASSPGTGNYGYTF. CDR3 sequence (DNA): TGTGCCAGCTCGCCAGGGACAGGGAACTATGGCTACACCTTC.

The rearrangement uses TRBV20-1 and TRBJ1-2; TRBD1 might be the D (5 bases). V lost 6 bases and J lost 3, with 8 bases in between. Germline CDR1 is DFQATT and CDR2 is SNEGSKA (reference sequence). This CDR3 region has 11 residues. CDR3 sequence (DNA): TGCAGTGCCTCGACAGACTATGGCTACACCTTC. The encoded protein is CSASTDYGYTF.

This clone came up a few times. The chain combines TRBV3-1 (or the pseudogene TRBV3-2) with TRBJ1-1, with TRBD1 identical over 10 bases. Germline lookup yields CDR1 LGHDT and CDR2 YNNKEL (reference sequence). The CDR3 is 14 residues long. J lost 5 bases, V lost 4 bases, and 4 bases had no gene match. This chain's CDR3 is CASSLRQGATEAFF. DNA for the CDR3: TGTGCCAGCAGCCTTAGACAGGGGGCAACTGAAGCTTTCTTT.

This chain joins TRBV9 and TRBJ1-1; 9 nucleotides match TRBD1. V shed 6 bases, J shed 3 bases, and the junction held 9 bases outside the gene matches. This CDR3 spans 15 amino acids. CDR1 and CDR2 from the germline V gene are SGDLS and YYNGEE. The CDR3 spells CASTPGQGVDTEAFF. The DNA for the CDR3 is TGTGCCAGCACCCCGGGACAGGGAGTCGACACTGAAGCTTTCTTT.

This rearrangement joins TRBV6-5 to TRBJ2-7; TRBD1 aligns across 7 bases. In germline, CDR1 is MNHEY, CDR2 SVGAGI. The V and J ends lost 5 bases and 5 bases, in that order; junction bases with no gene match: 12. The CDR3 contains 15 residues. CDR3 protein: CASSRTGTAGDEQYF. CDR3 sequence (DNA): TGTGCCAGCAGTAGGACCGGGACAGCCGGCGACGAGCAGTACTTC.

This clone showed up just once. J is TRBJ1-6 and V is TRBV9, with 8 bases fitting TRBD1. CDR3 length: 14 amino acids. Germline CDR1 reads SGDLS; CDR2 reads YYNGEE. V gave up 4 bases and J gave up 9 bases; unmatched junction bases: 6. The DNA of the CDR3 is TGTGCCAGCAGCACGCGGACAGGGAGTTCACCCCTCCACTTT. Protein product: CASSTRTGSSPLHF.

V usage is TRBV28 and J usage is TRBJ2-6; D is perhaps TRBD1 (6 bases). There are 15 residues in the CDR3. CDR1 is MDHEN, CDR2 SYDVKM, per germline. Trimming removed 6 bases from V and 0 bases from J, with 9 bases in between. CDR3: CASRQGGSGANVLTF. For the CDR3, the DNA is TGTGCCAGCAGGCAAGGGGGCTCTGGGGCCAACGTCCTGACTTTC.